These 32 T cell receptor beta chains originate from one sample sequenced in a study of shared clonotypes between healthy human individuals. Clones were read by immunoSEQ multiplex PCR, and TCRdb kept only the in-frame ones, dropping some. The data contain a few hundred thousand clones, approximately 65% of them singletons. Sequenced material: memory CD4+ T cells sorted from blood. The subset here: CD45RA-negative fraction. These receptor sequences come from a man aged 25 to 40 in good health.

The J gene is TRBJ2-1, the V gene TRBV6-5; D is possibly TRBD2 (5 bases). This CDR3 contains 16 residues. Between the trimmed V and J ends, which lost 0 bases and 7 bases, there was a span of 16 bases. Germline CDR1 MNHEY, CDR2 SVGAGI. CDR3 nucleotide sequence: TGTGCCAGCAGTTACTCACGAGGGATCAAGACAAATGAGCAGTTCTTC. Translation: CASSYSRGIKTNEQFF.

The V and J genes are TRBV7-6 and TRBJ2-5, with TRBD2 matching 7 bases. The V gene end was trimmed by 4 bases and the J gene end by 5 bases; junction bases not matched to a gene: 16. This CDR3 has 17 residues. Germline V CDR1 and CDR2: SGHVS, FNYEAQ. The CDR3 spells CASSYPGGGRTEETQYF. As DNA, the CDR3 is TGTGCCAGCAGCTACCCGGGGGGAGGGCGGACGGAGGAGACCCAGTACTTC.

The chain couples TRBV7-9 to TRBJ1-1; D might be TRBD1 (5 bases). V was pared by 5 bases and J by 1 base, with 17 bases between. The CDR3 is 16 amino acids. CDR1 is SEHNR and CDR2 is FQNEAQ in the germline V gene (reference sequence). This CDR3 is CASSRWRDRSNTEAFF. Here the CDR3 DNA reads TGTGCCAGCAGCCGATGGCGAGACAGATCGAACACTGAAGCTTTCTTT.

This rearrangement joins TRBV18 to TRBJ2-7; 10 positions agree with TRBD2. V lost 2 bases to trimming and J lost 5 bases; unmatched junction nucleotides: 9. The germline V gene has CDR1 KGHSH and CDR2 LQKENI. This CDR3 has 16 amino acids. The CDR3 protein is CASSPNPSGRGNEQYF. The CDR3, as DNA: TGTGCCAGCTCACCAAATCCGAGCGGGAGGGGAAACGAGCAGTACTTC. Variable domain in full (rest from reference TRBV18 and TRBJ2-7): NAGVMQNPRHLVRRRGQEARLRCSPMKGHSHVYWYRQLPEEGLKFMVYLQKENIIDESGMPKERFSAEFPKEGPSILRIQQVVRGDSAAYFCASSPNPSGRGNEQYFGPGTRLTVT.

This clone appeared a few times. The chain recombines TRBV6-1 with TRBJ2-7; D possibly uses TRBD1 or TRBD2 (6 bases each). The germline gives CDR1 MNHNS, CDR2 SASEGT. Trimming shortened V by 1 base and J by 7 bases, and 14 bases separated the two germline ends. This CDR3 is 14 amino acids long. CDR3 bases: TGTGCCAGCAGTGAAGGGGGGGCCGGTTGGGAGCAGTACTTC. The encoded protein is CASSEGGAGWEQYF.

J is TRBJ1-5 and V is TRBV14, with a tentative D call TRBD1 (6 bases). Germline lookup yields CDR1 SGHDN and CDR2 FVKESK. With 4 bases removed from V and 0 bases from J, the gap between germline ends came to 13 bases. This CDR3 spans 16 amino acids. The chain's CDR3 is CASSLGGSNSNQPQHF. CDR3 nucleotide sequence: TGTGCCAGCAGCCTAGGGGGATCCAATAGCAATCAGCCCCAGCATTTT.

As to this clone: The same CDR3 can be traced to other DNA sequences in this sample. The chain employs TRBV14 and TRBJ2-5; maybe TRBD2 (6 bases). V lost 4 bases and J 1 base, leaving 10 bases between the germline ends. In germline, CDR1 is SGHDN, CDR2 FVKESK. The CDR3 has 14 residues. CDR3 loop: CASSPRDFQETQYF. CDR3 sequence (DNA): TGTGCCAGCAGCCCCCGGGACTTCCAAGAGACCCAGTACTTC.

This clone was detected only a few times. V usage is TRBV2 and J usage is TRBJ2-1; a possible D gene is TRBD2 (5 bases). Germline V gives CDR1 SNHLY, CDR2 FYNNEI. This CDR3 is 13 amino acids long. Trimming removed 1 base from V and 7 bases from J, with 8 bases in between. Written as DNA, the CDR3 is TGTGCCAGCAGTGAAGAGAGAGGGAATGAGCAGTTCTTC. The encoded protein is CASSEERGNEQFF.

This clone was counted only a few times. The V and J genes are TRBV19 and TRBJ1-5; D is perhaps TRBD1 (6 bases). There are 14 residues in the CDR3. Germline loops: CDR1 LNHDA, CDR2 SQIVND (reference sequence). Trimming shortened V by 3 bases and J by 5 bases, and 11 bases separated the two germline ends. The CDR3 sequence: CASSITGRYQPQHF. CDR3 in DNA: TGTGCCAGTAGTATTACAGGGAGATATCAGCCCCAGCATTTT.

This clone has a single count. The V gene is TRBV2, the J gene TRBJ2-5; unclear D gene. The V end lost 5 bases, the J end lost 0 bases, and 4 bases lay between the germline ends. The germline CDR1 and CDR2 sequences are SNHLY and FYNNEI. This CDR3 region has 12 residues. CDR3 loop: CASSSYQETQYF. The CDR3 DNA follows: TGTGCCAGCAGTTCCTACCAAGAGACCCAGTACTTC.

For the CDR3, the DNA is TGTGCCAGCAGCTTACTCCCGAGAAGCTCCTACAATGAGCAGTTCTTC. It yields the protein CASSLLPRSSYNEQFF. The genes are TRBV11-2 and TRBJ2-1; D is undetermined. CDR3 length: 16 amino acids. The V gene's germline CDR1 is SGHAT and CDR2 FQNNGV. V was cut by 2 bases and J by 0 bases, with 11 bases left in between.

The chain combines TRBV10-3 with TRBJ2-1; TRBD2 agrees at 16 bases. The V and J ends lost 6 bases and 1 base, in that order; junction bases with no gene match: 12. The CDR3 length is 20 residues. Germline CDR1 and CDR2: ENHRY and SYGVKD. CDR3 nucleotides: TGTGCCATCAGACGAGGGACTAGCGGGAGGGTTGGCTTTTCCTACAATGAGCAGTTCTTC. This gives the protein CAIRRGTSGRVGFSYNEQFF.

CDR3 DNA sequence: TGTGCCAGCAGTTACCGGGGGCGGGGGCAGTTCTTC. Protein product: CASSYRGRGQFF. This chain uses TRBV6-6 with TRBJ2-1; D might be TRBD1 or TRBD2, each matching 6 bases. The CDR3 contains 12 residues. Trimming removed 2 bases at V and 12 bases at J, with 11 bases between. The V gene's germline CDR1 is MNHNY and CDR2 SVGAGI (reference sequence).

There are a few counts of this clone. Other DNA sequences in the sample encode the same CDR3. The V call is TRBV7-8, the J call TRBJ2-3; the D is unclear. V shed 2 bases and J shed 3 bases, with 12 bases lying between them. The CDR3 consists of 15 residues. CDR1 and CDR2 (germline): SGHVS, FQNEAQ. The CDR3 DNA is TGTGCCAGCAGCTTATTGGCTGGTTTGACAGATACGCAGTATTTT. It is translated as CASSLLAGLTDTQYF.

DNA for the CDR3: TGCGCCAGCAGATCAGGGTCCGGTAACTACGAGCAGTACTTC. Protein product: CASRSGSGNYEQYF. The V gene is TRBV4-3, the J gene TRBJ2-7; perhaps TRBD1 as D (5 bases). The CDR3 spans 14 residues. The V gene lost 6 bases and the J gene lost 3 bases, with 15 bases spanning the gap. Germline-derived CDR1 and CDR2 are LGHNA and YSLEER.

In DNA, the CDR3 is TGTGCCAGCAGCCAACGACAGGGCGTAGCAACTAATGAAAAACTGTTTTTT. Translating gives CASSQRQGVATNEKLFF. J is TRBJ1-4 and V is TRBV14, with TRBD1 identical over 7 bases. With 2 bases clipped from V and 0 bases from J, the junction kept 6 bases outside the gene matches. The V gene's germline CDR1 is SGHDN and CDR2 FVKESK. The length of the CDR3 is 17 residues.

This clone has a handful of counts. The chain links TRBV28 to TRBJ2-5; D is uncertain. Germline V lookup: CDR1 MDHEN, CDR2 SYDVKM. V was trimmed by 4 bases and J by 5 bases, leaving 11 bases between them. CDR3 length equals 13 residues. The CDR3 DNA is TGTGCCAGCAGTTGGGTCGCGTGGGAGACCCAGTACTTC. It encodes CASSWVAWETQYF.

V usage is TRBV18 and J usage is TRBJ2-1; D is unclear. Deletions cut 3 bases from V and 4 bases from J, with 16 bases between. The CDR3 contains 16 residues. Germline V gene sequence: CDR1 KGHSH, CDR2 LQKENI. In nucleotides, the CDR3 is TGTGCCAGCTCACCTCCCGGAAGGGTGGGGTACAATGAGCAGTTCTTC. It specifies CASSPPGRVGYNEQFF.

This chain links TRBV2 with TRBJ2-5; 7 bases align to TRBD2. The V gene's germline CDR1 is SNHLY and CDR2 FYNNEI. V dropped 11 bases and J dropped 4; count of bases not matched to a gene: 7. CDR3 length equals 12 residues. The CDR3 region is CAGSGWGETQYF. CDR3 DNA sequence: TGTGCCGGTAGCGGGTGGGGAGAGACCCAGTACTTC. Drawing the rest from reference TRBV2 and TRBJ2-5, the complete variable domain is EPEVTQTPSHQVTQMGQEVILRCVPISNHLYFYWYRQILGQKVEFLVSFYNNEISEKSEIFDDQFSVERPDGSNFTLKIRSTKLEDSAMYFCAGSGWGETQYFGPGTRLLVL.

The CDR3 region is CASRTIAGGGGELFF. The CDR3 nucleotides are TGTGCCAGCAGGACCATAGCGGGAGGGGGCGGGGAGCTGTTTTTT. This chain links TRBV27 with TRBJ2-2; 11 nucleotides agree with TRBD2. This CDR3 contains 15 residues. The germline CDR1 and CDR2 sequences are MNHEY and SMNVEV (reference sequence). Trimming removed 6 bases from V and 7 bases from J; junction bases left unmatched: 7.

This chain connects TRBV11-2 to TRBJ1-3; unclear D gene. Trimming stripped 5 bases from V and 4 bases from J, with 6 bases between. Per the germline V gene, CDR1 is SGHAT and CDR2 is FQNNGV. The CDR3 covers 12 residues. CDR3: CASSPLGNTIYF. CDR3 nucleotide sequence: TGTGCCAGCAGCCCCTTAGGAAACACCATATATTTT.

CDR3 region: CASSLPRTGGSIQYF. The CDR3 DNA follows: TGTGCCAGCAGTTTACCCCGGACGGGGGGGAGCATTCAGTACTTC. The chain recombines TRBV28 with TRBJ2-4, with TRBD2 identical over 8 bases. The CDR3 extends over 15 amino acids. CDR1 MDHEN and CDR2 SYDVKM come from the germline V gene. The V segment lost 2 bases and the J segment 9 bases; nucleotides outside the gene matches: 9.

The DNA of the CDR3 is TGTGCCAGCAGTCTATCGGGACAGGGGGGCCACTACAATGAGCAGTTCTTC. Encoded protein: CASSLSGQGGHYNEQFF. The J gene is TRBJ2-1, the V gene TRBV25-1, with 11 bases lining up with TRBD1. This CDR3 contains 17 residues. J lost 3 bases, V lost 5 bases, and 9 bases had no gene match. From germline, CDR1 is MGHDK and CDR2 SYGVNS. The variable domain in full, with the rest retrieved from reference TRBV25-1 and TRBJ2-1, is EADIYQTPRYLVIGTGKKITLECSQTMGHDKMYWYQQDPGMELHLIHYSYGVNSTEKGDLSSESTVSRIRTEHFPLTLESARPSHTSQYLCASSLSGQGGHYNEQFFGPGTRLTVL.

The chain couples TRBV4-2 to TRBJ2-3, with 9 bases fitting TRBD2. Germline CDR1 reads LGHNA; CDR2 reads YNFKEQ. This CDR3 has 15 residues. Trimming took 1 base from V and 2 from J; bases not matched to a gene: 1. CDR3 protein: CASSQGLADTDTQYF. DNA of the CDR3: TGTGCCAGCAGCCAAGGACTAGCGGACACAGATACGCAGTATTTT.

The gene calls are TRBV11-2 and TRBJ2-3; D may be TRBD1 (5 bases). Germline-derived CDR1 and CDR2 are SGHAT and FQNNGV. The CDR3 spans 14 residues. The germline V and J ends were trimmed by 6 bases and 4 bases, with 14 bases remaining between them. The CDR3 sequence: CASSLGPVADTQYF. CDR3 in DNA: TGTGCCAGCAGTCTGGGGCCGGTGGCAGATACGCAGTATTTT.

The chain joins TRBV7-8 to TRBJ2-2; D not resolved. Germline V CDR1 and CDR2: SGHVS, FQNEAQ. This CDR3 spans 16 amino acids. V was cut by 2 bases and J by 0 bases, with 10 bases left in between. The CDR3 nucleotides are TGTGCCAGCAGCTTAATAAACCGGACGAACACCGGGGAGCTGTTTTTT. Its protein is CASSLINRTNTGELFF.

The J gene is TRBJ2-1, the V gene TRBV5-4; D is perhaps TRBD1 (6 bases). Between the trimmed V and J ends, which lost 5 bases and 8 bases, there was a span of 17 bases. The CDR3 totals 14 residues. Germline-derived CDR1 and CDR2 are SGHNT and YYREEE (reference sequence). CDR3 region: CASSFEQGIDEQFF. In DNA, the CDR3 is TGTGCCAGCAGTTTTGAACAGGGAATAGATGAGCAGTTCTTC.

The CDR3 nucleotides read TGTGCCAGCAGCCCTCCCGGACTAGCGGGAAGAGACAATGAGCAGTTCTTC. Protein sequence: CASSPPGLAGRDNEQFF. The V call is TRBV7-9, the J call TRBJ2-1; TRBD2 matches 12 bases. J lost 5 bases, V lost 5 bases, and 10 bases had no gene match. Germline-derived CDR1 and CDR2 are SEHNR and FQNEAQ (reference sequence). The CDR3 spans 17 residues.

The rearrangement links TRBV15 to TRBJ2-1; D is unresolved. Germline CDR1 is LNHNV and CDR2 is YYDKDF (reference sequence). V dropped 0 bases and J dropped 0 bases, with 12 bases sitting between them. The CDR3 is 17 residues long. The CDR3: CATSRDRNGFSYNEQFF. The CDR3 DNA follows: TGTGCCACCAGCAGAGATCGGAACGGTTTCTCCTACAATGAGCAGTTCTTC.

The chain has TRBV9 and TRBJ2-5, with TRBD2 matching 7 bases. V dropped 2 bases and J dropped 5; count of bases not matched to a gene: 6. The CDR3 covers 14 residues. Germline CDR1 and CDR2: SGDLS and YYNGEE. CDR3 sequence reads: CASSVRLAAETQYF. As DNA, the CDR3 is TGTGCCAGCAGCGTGCGACTAGCAGCCGAGACCCAGTACTTC.

This chain joins TRBV30 and TRBJ1-1; D is unclear. Germline V lookup: CDR1 GTSNPN, CDR2 SVGIG (reference sequence). V lost 1 base and J 3 bases, leaving 15 bases between the germline ends. The CDR3 has 15 residues. CDR3 sequence reads: CAWSGERAQDTEAFF. The CDR3 region has the DNA TGTGCCTGGAGTGGGGAGAGGGCGCAGGACACTGAAGCTTTCTTT. Filled out from reference TRBV30 and TRBJ1-1, the complete variable domain reads SQTIHQWPATLVQPVGSPLSLECTVEGTSNPNLYWYRQAAGRGLQLLFYSVGIGQISSEVPQNLSASRPQDRQFILSSKKLLLSDSGFYLCAWSGERAQDTEAFFGQGTRLTVV.

This clone was seen a few times. The chain links TRBV15 to TRBJ2-1; D may be TRBD1 (6 bases). The length of the CDR3 is 14 residues. Trimming took 10 bases from V and 0 from J, leaving 13 bases between them. CDR1 is LNHNV, CDR2 YYDKDF, per germline (reference sequence). In DNA form, the CDR3 reads TGTGCCAGCAGGGGTCAGTTCTCCTACAATGAGCAGTTCTTC. Translating gives CASRGQFSYNEQFF.